This entry is about one T cell receptor (beta chain). CDR1 is MNHNS and CDR2 is SASEGT in the germline V gene. V was trimmed by 3 bases and J by 6 bases, leaving 11 bases between them. The CDR3 covers 13 residues. These data belong to a study of OX40 agonist ivuxolimab in advanced cancers. Data came from immunoSEQ multiplex PCR; TCRdb stores just in-frame clones and leaves some out. Among about 28,000 clones listed, approximately 85% were seen once. The chain uses TRBV6-1 and TRBJ1-2; D gene ambiguous. The source material was CD4+ or CD8+ T cells sorted from blood, sampled in a trial of the OX40 agonist ivuxolimab. This TCR was recovered from an adult with an advanced solid tumor such as melanoma, head and neck, liver or kidney cancer. The CDR3 is CASSDRVLDGYTF. CDR3 in DNA: TGTGCCAGCAGTGATAGGGTATTGGATGGCTACACCTTC.